The 31 T cell receptor beta chains in this list originate from one sample, sequenced in a study of OX40 agonist ivuxolimab in advanced cancers. Sequencing used immunoSEQ multiplex PCR; TCRdb keeps in-frame clones, though not all of them. Among about 73,000 clones listed, about 88% were seen once. The input for sequencing was CD4+ or CD8+ T cells sorted from blood, taken in a trial of the OX40 agonist ivuxolimab. The receptors derive from an adult with an advanced solid tumor such as melanoma, head and neck, liver or kidney cancer.

This clone was seen a single time. The chain combines TRBV19 with TRBJ2-3; tentatively, D is TRBD1 (6 bases). CDR3 length: 15 residues. The germline CDR1 and CDR2 sequences are LNHDA and SQIVND (reference sequence). The germline V and J ends were trimmed by 1 base and 2 bases, with 10 bases remaining between them. The CDR3, as DNA: TGTGCCAGTAGTATAGGCCAGGGGTACACAGATACGCAGTATTTT. It is translated as CASSIGQGYTDTQYF. The entire variable domain, with the rest obtained from reference TRBV19 and TRBJ2-3, is as follows: DGGITQSPKYLFRKEGQNVTLSCEQNLNHDAMYWYRQDPGQGLRLIYYSQIVNDFQKGDIAEGYSVSREKKESFPLTVTSAQKNPTAFYLCASSIGQGYTDTQYFGPGTRLTVL.

This clone was recorded once. The chain combines TRBV30 with TRBJ1-1; D is perhaps TRBD1 (6 bases). This CDR3 has 14 amino acids. Germline-derived CDR1 and CDR2 are GTSNPN and SVGIG (reference sequence). Deletions cut 3 bases from V and 4 bases from J, with 15 bases between. The CDR3 is CAWRAPGGSTEAFF. The CDR3 DNA reads TGTGCCTGGAGGGCGCCCGGGGGCAGCACTGAAGCTTTCTTT.

A word on this clone: One junction end disagrees with the germline gene, perhaps due to a read error. The CDR3 DNA follows: TGCAGCGTGGAAGGACGGTTGAACACTGAAGCTTTCTTT. Its translation: CSVEGRLNTEAFF. The rearrangement joins TRBV29-1 to TRBJ1-1, with D hard to call. CDR3 length equals 13 residues. CDR1 is SQVTM and CDR2 is ANQGSEA in the germline V gene.

This clone was seen only once. The gene calls are TRBV30 and TRBJ2-3; 10 nucleotides match TRBD2. CDR3 length: 17 amino acids. Germline loops: CDR1 GTSNPN, CDR2 SVGIG (reference sequence). Trimming took 0 bases from V and 2 from J; bases not matched to a gene: 8. CDR3 DNA: TGTGCCTGGAGTGTACGGCGCGGACTAGCGGTCACAGATACGCAGTATTTT. This gives the protein CAWSVRRGLAVTDTQYF.

The chain employs TRBV5-1 and TRBJ1-2; TRBD1 matches 8 bases. Germline V gene sequence: CDR1 SGHRS, CDR2 YFSETQ. The CDR3 is made up of 14 amino acids. With 4 bases clipped from V and 4 bases from J, the junction kept 6 bases outside the gene matches. CDR3 bases: TGCGCCAGCAGCCCCGACAGGGGTTTCTATGGCTACACCTTC. The encoded protein is CASSPDRGFYGYTF.

The chain carries TRBV6-1 and TRBJ2-1, with no clear D. Germline V gene sequence: CDR1 MNHNS, CDR2 SASEGT. This CDR3 is built from 15 residues. V gave up 1 base and J gave up 10 bases, with 17 bases separating them. Written as DNA, the CDR3 is TGTGCCAGCAGTGAAGTTTTCCGGCCCCTTGGGGAGCAGTTCTTC. Its translation is CASSEVFRPLGEQFF.

This clone was seen a single time. Here the CDR3 reads CASSLAPGGSTNEKLFF. The DNA for the CDR3 is TGCGCCAGCAGCTTGGCCCCGGGGGGGTCAACTAATGAAAAACTGTTTTTT. This rearrangement joins TRBV5-1 to TRBJ1-4; D possibly corresponds to TRBD1 (5 bases). Trimming left V 0 bases short and J 0 bases short, with 12 bases between. CDR1 and CDR2 from the germline V gene are SGHRS and YFSETQ. This CDR3 contains 17 residues.

V usage is TRBV7-9 and J usage is TRBJ2-5, with 7 bases matching TRBD2. This CDR3 region has 13 residues. Germline CDR1 reads SEHNR; CDR2 reads FQNEAQ (reference sequence). The V segment lost 8 bases and the J segment 5 bases; nucleotides outside the gene matches: 8. The CDR3 DNA is TGTGCCAGCTTCTACGCCGGGGGGGAGACCCAGTACTTC. Its protein product is CASFYAGGETQYF.

The rearrangement joins TRBV5-1 to TRBJ2-7; tentatively, D is TRBD1 (5 bases). Per germline, CDR1 SGHRS and CDR2 YFSETQ. This CDR3 region has 15 residues. Trimming stripped 5 bases from V and 5 bases from J, with 20 bases between. As DNA, the CDR3 is TGCGCCAGCAGGCGAGACAGCCGTCTAAGAAACGAGCAGTACTTC. Translated, it gives CASRRDSRLRNEQYF.

The rearrangement joins TRBV19 to TRBJ1-5; TRBD1 is a possible D gene (6 bases). The germline V and J ends were trimmed by 5 bases and 4 bases, with 18 bases remaining between them. The CDR3 length is 16 residues. Per germline, CDR1 LNHDA and CDR2 SQIVND (reference sequence). The CDR3 DNA sequence: TGTGCCAGTAGTGGGATGGGCGGCAGGGGAAATCAGCCCCAGCATTTT. Encoded protein: CASSGMGGRGNQPQHF.

The chain recombines TRBV5-1 with TRBJ1-2; D is undetermined. V was cut by 0 bases and J by 2 bases, with 11 bases left in between. CDR3 length: 15 residues. Germline CDR1 and CDR2: SGHRS and YFSETQ. CDR3 sequence: CASSLDAAGNYGYTF. The CDR3 region has the DNA TGCGCCAGCAGCTTGGACGCCGCCGGCAACTATGGCTACACCTTC.

The rearrangement joins TRBV19 to TRBJ2-2; the D call may be TRBD1 or TRBD2 (5 bases each). Germline CDR1 LNHDA, CDR2 SQIVND (reference sequence). The CDR3 runs to 12 residues. V lost 7 bases to trimming and J lost 6 bases, with 9 bases between them. CDR3 amino acids: CASNQGAGELFF. Here the CDR3 DNA reads TGTGCCAGTAACCAGGGAGCCGGGGAGCTGTTTTTT. Based on the CDR3 plus reference TRBV19 and TRBJ2-2, the full variable domain is DGGITQSPKYLFRKEGQNVTLSCEQNLNHDAMYWYRQDPGQGLRLIYYSQIVNDFQKGDIAEGYSVSREKKESFPLTVTSAQKNPTAFYLCASNQGAGELFFGEGSRLTVL.

The chain has TRBV7-9 and TRBJ1-2, with a weak D call TRBD1 (5 bases). V dropped 5 bases and J dropped 7 bases, with 14 bases sitting between them. The CDR3 loop spans 13 amino acids. CDR1 and CDR2 from the germline V gene are SEHNR and FQNEAQ (reference sequence). The CDR3 loop reads CASSPGRVLGYTF. DNA for the CDR3: TGTGCCAGCAGCCCAGGGAGGGTTCTTGGCTACACCTTC. Full variable domain (outside the CDR3, taken from reference TRBV7-9 and TRBJ1-2): DTGVSQNPRHKITKRGQNVTFRCDPISEHNRLYWYRQTLGQGPEFLTYFQNEAQLEKSRLLSDRFSAERPKGSFSTLEIQRTEQGDSAMYLCASSPGRVLGYTFGSGTRLTVV.

CDR3 in amino acids: CASKQGLYGYTF. The CDR3 nucleotides read TGTGCCAGCAAACAGGGGCTCTATGGCTACACCTTC. The chain joins TRBV6-5 to TRBJ1-2, with 7 bases fitting TRBD1. Losses at the gene ends were 7 bases for V and 4 bases for J; bases not matched to a gene: 3. CDR1 is MNHEY, CDR2 SVGAGI, per germline. The CDR3 has 12 residues.

This clone was seen a few times. The V call is TRBV18, the J call TRBJ1-1; possible D gene TRBD1, 6 bases. CDR1 is KGHSH, CDR2 LQKENI, per germline. V was pared by 8 bases and J by 7 bases, with 23 bases between. The CDR3 sequence is 15 residues long. The DNA of the CDR3 is TGTGCCAGCATCCCGGGGGGGCGCGGGGTTAGTGAAGCTTTCTTT. Translating it yields CASIPGGRGVSEAFF. Full variable domain (outside the CDR3, taken from reference TRBV18 and TRBJ1-1): NAGVMQNPRHLVRRRGQEARLRCSPMKGHSHVYWYRQLPEEGLKFMVYLQKENIIDESGMPKERFSAEFPKEGPSILRIQQVVRGDSAAYFCASIPGGRGVSEAFFGQGTRLTVV.

This clone appeared a single time. The rearrangement uses TRBV19 and TRBJ1-2, with unresolved D. The germline CDR1 and CDR2 sequences are LNHDA and SQIVND (reference sequence). Trimming left V 9 bases short and J 6 bases short, with 20 bases between. This CDR3 has 14 residues. CDR3 amino acids: CASAYGPGSDGYTF. In DNA, the CDR3 is TGTGCCAGCGCTTATGGGCCCGGGTCCGATGGCTACACCTTC.

The chain links TRBV10-2 to TRBJ2-7; possibly TRBD2 for D (6 bases). Germline loops: CDR1 WSHSY, CDR2 SAAADI. The CDR3 consists of 14 residues. The ends were cut back, 0 bases at V and 7 bases at J, with 13 bases in the middle. CDR3 amino acids: CASSESGTGREQYF. DNA for the CDR3: TGCGCCAGCAGTGAGTCCGGGACGGGGAGGGAGCAGTACTTC.

CDR3 in amino acids: CASSRKTGETQYF. In DNA, the CDR3 is TGTGCCAGCAGCCGGAAGACTGGAGAGACCCAGTACTTC. V and J are TRBV5-6 and TRBJ2-5, with D uncertain. Germline V gene data show CDR1 as SGHDT and CDR2 as YYEEEE. This CDR3 region has 13 residues. Trimming left V 4 bases short and J 4 bases short, with 11 bases between.

This rearrangement joins TRBV6-5 to TRBJ1-2; D is ambiguous. Trimming shortened V by 0 bases and J by 4 bases, and 12 bases separated the two germline ends. The CDR3 runs 15 residues. Germline values: CDR1 MNHEY, CDR2 SVGAGI. In nucleotides, the CDR3 is TGTGCCAGCAGTTACTCCACGAACGGGGTCTATGGCTACACCTTC. Its translation: CASSYSTNGVYGYTF.

The sample holds one count of this clone. This sequence joins TRBV11-3 and TRBJ2-1; TRBD2 aligns across 10 bases. In germline, CDR1 is SGHNT, CDR2 YENEEA. This CDR3 has 15 residues. The V and J ends lost 3 bases and 8 bases, in that order; junction bases with no gene match: 7. The CDR3, as DNA: TGTGCCAGCAGCTTCCAACTAGCGGGGTTAGATGAGCAGTTCTTC. Its protein is CASSFQLAGLDEQFF.

The chain joins TRBV11-2 to TRBJ2-5; the D call may be TRBD1 or TRBD2 (5 bases each). Germline assignment: CDR1 SGHAT and CDR2 FQNNGV. V shed 3 bases and J shed 5 bases, with 19 bases lying between them. The CDR3 is 16 residues long. The DNA of the CDR3 is TGTGCCAGCAGCTTTATGGGCTCGAGCTGGGGGGAGACCCAGTACTTC. This encodes CASSFMGSSWGETQYF. Based on the CDR3 plus reference TRBV11-2 and TRBJ2-5, the full variable domain is EAGVAQSPRYKIIEKRQSVAFWCNPISGHATLYWYQQILGQGPKLLIQFQNNGVVDDSQLPKDRFSAERLKGVDSTLKIQPAKLEDSAVYLCASSFMGSSWGETQYFGPGTRLLVL.

J is TRBJ2-1 and V is TRBV5-1; D not certain. V dropped 1 base and J dropped 7 bases, with 9 bases sitting between them. This CDR3 is 13 amino acids long. Germline V gene lookup returns CDR1 SGHRS and CDR2 YFSETQ. The chain's CDR3 is CASSLTQWNEQFF. The CDR3 bases are TGCGCCAGCAGCTTGACTCAATGGAATGAGCAGTTCTTC.

A few counts support this clone. The chain combines TRBV9 with TRBJ2-2; 7 bases align to TRBD2. The V gene end was trimmed by 4 bases and the J gene end by 6 bases; junction bases not matched to a gene: 9. Germline loops: CDR1 SGDLS, CDR2 YYNGEE. The CDR3 extends over 15 amino acids. The CDR3 sequence is CASSPGGRGPGELFF. CDR3 DNA: TGTGCCAGCAGCCCGGGGGGAAGGGGCCCCGGGGAGCTGTTTTTT.

Comment on this clone: The junction departs from the called germline gene at one end, perhaps through a read error. J is TRBJ2-7 and V is TRBV5-1; the D gene is possibly TRBD2 (6 bases). This CDR3 contains 15 residues. Germline V gene sequence: CDR1 SGHRS, CDR2 YFSETQ. Here the CDR3 reads CASSLGRGRSYEQYF. CDR3 coding DNA: TGCGCCAGCAGTTTGGGGCGGGGACGCTCCTACGAGCAGTACTTC.

The rearrangement uses TRBV5-1 and TRBJ2-1; 7 bases map to TRBD2. Germline V CDR1 and CDR2: SGHRS, YFSETQ. The CDR3 consists of 15 residues. V dropped 4 bases and J dropped 6; count of bases not matched to a gene: 10. The CDR3 nucleotides are TGCGCCAGCAGCGCCATGAGGCGGGAGTCCAATGAGCAGTTCTTC. Amino acid sequence: CASSAMRRESNEQFF.

The chain recombines TRBV4-2 with TRBJ2-1; TRBD2 aligns across 11 bases. Trimming at V came to 3 bases and at J to 3 bases, leaving 7 bases not matched to a gene. The CDR3 length is 17 residues. The V gene's germline CDR1 is LGHNA and CDR2 YNFKEQ. For the CDR3, the DNA is TGTGCCAGCAGCCAGGAAATCGGGACTAGCGGCTACAATGAGCAGTTCTTC. It encodes CASSQEIGTSGYNEQFF.

The V call is TRBV4-1, the J call TRBJ1-2; D remains unclear. Trimming stripped 1 base from V and 5 bases from J, with 17 bases between. Germline V CDR1 and CDR2: MGHRA, YSYEKL. The CDR3 sequence is 16 residues long. In nucleotides, the CDR3 is TGCGCCAGCAGCCAAGTAATTCCCAGGCAATCTTATGGCTACACCTTC. Encoded protein: CASSQVIPRQSYGYTF.

The chain recombines TRBV5-4 with TRBJ2-1, with D perhaps TRBD2 (5 bases). The germline V gene has CDR1 SGHNT and CDR2 YYREEE (reference sequence). The CDR3 consists of 11 residues. Trimming removed 7 bases at V and 7 bases at J, with 9 bases between. The CDR3 here is CASSRENEQFF. CDR3 nucleotide sequence: TGTGCCAGCTCGAGGGAGAATGAGCAGTTCTTC.

V usage is TRBV4-1 and J usage is TRBJ1-6; no definite D call. Trimming took 4 bases from V and 4 from J, leaving 8 bases between them. There are 14 residues in the CDR3. From germline, CDR1 is MGHRA and CDR2 YSYEKL. CDR3 nucleotides: TGCGCCAGCAGCCCCGGGCCTTATAATTCACCCCTCCACTTT. Amino acids: CASSPGPYNSPLHF.

The CDR3 DNA follows: TGTGCCAGCTCACCCGACACGGGAGTAAGGGGCACTGAAGCTTTCTTT. Residues: CASSPDTGVRGTEAFF. The V call is TRBV18, the J call TRBJ1-1, with D perhaps matching TRBD1 (5 bases). The CDR3 totals 16 residues. Trimming took 3 bases from V and 4 from J, leaving 18 bases between them. Per the germline V gene, CDR1 is KGHSH and CDR2 is LQKENI. Complete variable domain (other parts from reference TRBV18 and TRBJ1-1): NAGVMQNPRHLVRRRGQEARLRCSPMKGHSHVYWYRQLPEEGLKFMVYLQKENIIDESGMPKERFSAEFPKEGPSILRIQQVVRGDSAAYFCASSPDTGVRGTEAFFGQGTRLTVV.

The chain joins TRBV10-1 to TRBJ1-3, with D uncertain. V was trimmed by 2 bases and J by 2 bases, leaving 7 bases between them. Germline lookup yields CDR1 WNHNN and CDR2 SYGVQD (reference sequence). The CDR3 runs to 14 residues. The CDR3 reads CASSEGEAGNTIYF. Written as DNA, the CDR3 is TGCGCCAGCAGTGAGGGGGAAGCTGGAAACACCATATATTTT.